Shown below are 30 T cell receptor beta chains from a single sample sequenced in a study of Ad26.COV2.S vaccination and SARS-CoV-2 variants (dated by TCRdb to the early 2020s). The sample's treatment or condition label, in plain terms: around 19 received Ad26.COV2.S at low or high dose, single or two shots; 5 received placebo; per-sample allocation not given. For vaccine and placebo recipients, the sequenced repertoires came from samples collected on day 63 after the first injection. Library preparation used the immunoSEQ multiplex PCR assay. TCRdb obtained this table from immuneACCESS and retained in-frame rearrangements with V and J assigned. These tables miss some clones; where compared with another copy, unresolved V genes account for less than half of the shortfall, and the remainder is unexplained. Within this sample are 400,000 to 450,000 clones, with about 93% of them counted one time only. The ten largest clones capture over 9% of the sample.

Material: peripheral blood, obtained in a trial of Ad26.COV2.S vaccine versus placebo. These receptors all come from a person between 18 and 65 years old who received the Ad26.COV2.S COVID-19 vaccine or a placebo.

This chain links TRBV29-1 with TRBJ1-2, with D hard to call. Deletions cut 3 bases from V and 8 bases from J, with 13 bases between. The CDR3 sequence is 12 residues long. In germline, CDR1 is SQVTM, CDR2 ANQGSEA. The chain's CDR3 is CSVDRDIGGYTF. In nucleotides, the CDR3 is TGCAGCGTTGATCGGGATATCGGCGGCTACACCTTC.

The count of this clone is one. V gene TRBV5-1 combines with J gene TRBJ2-3; 9 bases match TRBD2. This CDR3 spans 16 amino acids. The germline CDR1 and CDR2 sequences are SGHRS and YFSETQ. V lost 0 bases and J lost 3; bases outside the gene matches: 5. This CDR3 is CASSLGASGETDTQYF. In DNA form, the CDR3 reads TGCGCCAGCAGCTTGGGGGCTAGCGGGGAGACAGATACGCAGTATTTT.

The rearrangement links TRBV6-5 to TRBJ2-7; a possible D gene is TRBD2 (6 bases). The CDR3 sequence is 15 residues long. Trimming cost V 6 bases and J 3 bases, with 18 bases left between them. The V gene's germline CDR1 is MNHEY and CDR2 SVGAGI. CDR3 DNA: TGTGCCAGCAGCCACACCGGGACTGTCGGCTACGAGCAGTACTTC. It is translated as CASSHTGTVGYEQYF.

This clone has only a few counts. The V and J genes are TRBV6-5 and TRBJ2-7; 13 nucleotides match TRBD2. V gave up 6 bases and J gave up 6 bases; unmatched junction bases: 2. This CDR3 region has 13 residues. The germline V gene has CDR1 MNHEY and CDR2 SVGAGI. The CDR3 sequence is CASRRTSGSEQYF. The CDR3 nucleotides are TGTGCCAGCAGGAGGACTAGCGGGAGCGAGCAGTACTTC.

The chain has TRBV2 and TRBJ1-2; a possible D gene is TRBD1 (5 bases). V was cut by 6 bases and J by 6 bases, with 14 bases left in between. The CDR3 length is 13 residues. The germline gives CDR1 SNHLY, CDR2 FYNNEI. CDR3 DNA: TGTGCCAGCAGCCTTCGGCAGGGCAATGGCTACACCTTC. Protein: CASSLRQGNGYTF. Full variable domain (missing parts from reference TRBV2 and TRBJ1-2): EPEVTQTPSHQVTQMGQEVILRCVPISNHLYFYWYRQILGQKVEFLVSFYNNEISEKSEIFDDQFSVERPDGSNFTLKIRSTKLEDSAMYFCASSLRQGNGYTFGSGTRLTVV.

V is TRBV6-5 and J is TRBJ1-2; D may be TRBD1 (5 bases). This CDR3 is 15 amino acids long. CDR1 and CDR2 from the germline V gene are MNHEY and SVGAGI. The V end was cut by 4 bases, the J end by 1 base, with 13 bases between. The CDR3, as DNA: TGTGCCAGCAGTTCCCCGACGGGGGTTAACTATGGCTACACCTTC. Translated, it gives CASSSPTGVNYGYTF.

This sequence joins TRBV7-9 and TRBJ2-5; either TRBD1 or TRBD2 may supply D (6 bases each). V gave up 4 bases and J gave up 4 bases, with 13 bases separating them. The CDR3 loop spans 14 amino acids. Germline CDR1 reads SEHNR; CDR2 reads FQNEAQ (reference sequence). The CDR3 reads CASSSPGEAETQYF. CDR3 in DNA: TGTGCCAGCAGCTCTCCAGGGGAGGCAGAGACCCAGTACTTC.

V usage is TRBV19 and J usage is TRBJ2-1; D perhaps matches TRBD2 (5 bases). CDR1 is LNHDA, CDR2 SQIVND, per germline (reference sequence). The CDR3 runs to 15 residues. V lost 5 bases and J 2 bases, leaving 13 bases between the germline ends. CDR3 sequence (DNA): TGTGCCAGTAGTTTCCGGGGTACTACCTACAATGAGCAGTTCTTC. Protein sequence: CASSFRGTTYNEQFF.

This chain connects TRBV7-8 to TRBJ1-1; D call uncertain. This CDR3 has 15 residues. V dropped 5 bases and J dropped 0 bases, with 13 bases sitting between them. Per the germline V gene, CDR1 is SGHVS and CDR2 is FQNEAQ. CDR3 in amino acids: CASSERRLLNTEAFF. CDR3 DNA: TGTGCCAGCAGCGAACGGAGACTTTTGAACACTGAAGCTTTCTTT.

The rearrangement uses TRBV30 and TRBJ2-7; weak D call: TRBD2 (5 bases). There are 12 residues in the CDR3. Germline assignment: CDR1 GTSNPN and CDR2 SVGIG (reference sequence). Trimming shortened V by 2 bases and J by 4 bases, and 9 bases separated the two germline ends. CDR3 sequence reads: CAWSPTGYEQYF. Written as DNA, the CDR3 is TGTGCCTGGAGTCCAACGGGATACGAGCAGTACTTC.

V gene TRBV6-4 combines with J gene TRBJ2-7, with D tentatively TRBD1 (6 bases). V was pared by 2 bases and J by 4 bases, with 12 bases between. CDR1 and CDR2 from the germline V gene are MRHNA and SNTAGT. The CDR3 has 14 residues. CDR3 loop: CASSDRETGYEQYF. Here the CDR3 DNA reads TGTGCCAGCAGTGACAGGGAGACAGGTTACGAGCAGTACTTC.

The chain recombines TRBV5-4 with TRBJ1-1, with 7 bases aligning to TRBD1. The CDR3 totals 13 residues. The V segment lost 5 bases and the J segment 11 bases; nucleotides outside the gene matches: 12. CDR1 and CDR2 from the germline V gene are SGHNT and YYREEE (reference sequence). The CDR3 spells CASSPDRSVGAFF. CDR3 coding DNA: TGTGCCAGCAGTCCGGACAGGTCGGTGGGGGCTTTCTTT. Complete variable domain (other parts from reference TRBV5-4 and TRBJ1-1): ETGVTQSPTHLIKTRGQQVTLRCSSQSGHNTVSWYQQALGQGPQFIFQYYREEENGRGNFPPRFSGLQFPNYSSELNVNALELDDSALYLCASSPDRSVGAFFGQGTRLTVV.

The rearrangement links TRBV25-1 to TRBJ2-7, with TRBD2 as a possible D gene (5 bases). This CDR3 region has 13 residues. Per the germline V gene, CDR1 is MGHDK and CDR2 is SYGVNS. V was cut by 3 bases and J by 2 bases, with 8 bases left in between. The CDR3 spells CASSDGLAYEQYF. In DNA form, the CDR3 reads TGTGCCAGCAGTGATGGACTCGCCTACGAGCAGTACTTC.

The genes are TRBV9 and TRBJ2-5; 8 nucleotides match TRBD1. The length of the CDR3 is 13 residues. J lost 5 bases, V lost 3 bases, and 3 bases had no gene match. Germline V CDR1 and CDR2: SGDLS, YYNGEE. CDR3 DNA: TGTGCCAGCAGCGCTAACAGGGGGGAGACCCAGTACTTC. Encoded protein: CASSANRGETQYF. Filled out from reference TRBV9 and TRBJ2-5, the complete variable domain reads DSGVTQTPKHLITATGQRVTLRCSPRSGDLSVYWYQQSLDQGLQFLIQYYNGEERAKGNILERFSAQQFPDLHSELNLSSLELGDSALYFCASSANRGETQYFGPGTRLLVL.

The V gene is TRBV19, the J gene TRBJ1-2, with 7 bases that match TRBD1. Germline-derived CDR1 and CDR2 are LNHDA and SQIVND (reference sequence). V lost 5 bases and J lost 2; bases outside the gene matches: 8. The CDR3 length is 15 residues. Written as DNA, the CDR3 is TGTGCCAGTAGTCCGTTCAGGGGGGCGAACTATGGCTACACCTTC. As protein: CASSPFRGANYGYTF.

V is TRBV6-2 or TRBV6-3 and J is TRBJ2-7; the match to TRBD2 covers 12 bases. Trimming took 6 bases from V and 5 from J; bases not matched to a gene: 8. Looked up from germline, CDR1 is MNHEY and CDR2 is SVGEGT. This CDR3 is 15 amino acids long. This CDR3 is CASSPSGRASDEQYF. CDR3 bases: TGTGCCAGCAGCCCTAGCGGGAGGGCCTCGGACGAGCAGTACTTC.

J is TRBJ2-1 and V is TRBV11-3; D remains unclear. This CDR3 has 13 amino acids. CDR1 and CDR2 from the germline V gene are SGHNT and YENEEA. V lost 5 bases to trimming and J lost 9 bases, with 14 bases between them. CDR3 residues: CASSLSWGTEQFF. DNA for the CDR3: TGTGCCAGCAGCCTAAGTTGGGGTACTGAGCAGTTCTTC.

J is TRBJ1-2 and V is TRBV5-5; D ambiguous. Per the germline V gene, CDR1 is SGHKS and CDR2 is YYEKEE (reference sequence). The CDR3 runs 11 residues. Between the trimmed V and J ends, which lost 1 base and 10 bases, there was a span of 8 bases. The CDR3 loop is CASSLSNDYTF. CDR3 in DNA: TGTGCCAGCAGCTTGAGCAACGACTACACCTTC.

This sequence joins TRBV27 and TRBJ2-7, with TRBD1 matching 10 bases. The length of the CDR3 is 13 residues. V was clipped by 8 bases and J by 2 bases; unmatched bases: 3. The germline CDR1 and CDR2 sequences are MNHEY and SMNVEV (reference sequence). CDR3 coding DNA: TGTGCCAGCGGGGACAGGGGCCCCTACGAGCAGTACTTC. This translates into CASGDRGPYEQYF.

The rearrangement links TRBV11-2 to TRBJ2-3; D is perhaps TRBD1 (6 bases). With 11 bases removed from V and 5 bases from J, the gap between germline ends came to 14 bases. CDR3 length equals 12 residues. Germline CDR1 is SGHAT and CDR2 is FQNNGV. This CDR3 is CAVQGSGDTQYF. The CDR3 nucleotides read TGTGCCGTACAGGGTAGTGGAGATACGCAGTATTTT.

This chain joins TRBV3-1 (or the pseudogene TRBV3-2) and TRBJ1-3; D is uncertain. The CDR3 is 18 amino acids. Germline-derived CDR1 and CDR2 are LGHDT and YNNKEL (reference sequence). V lost 3 bases and J lost 3, with 21 bases in between. CDR3 residues: CASSHPAKRALIGNTIYF. CDR3 nucleotide sequence: TGTGCCAGCAGCCACCCCGCCAAGAGGGCCTTGATTGGAAACACCATATATTTT.

V usage is TRBV2 and J usage is TRBJ2-7; D uncertain. The ends were cut back, 0 bases at V and 6 bases at J, with 9 bases in the middle. The CDR3 consists of 13 residues. Germline lookup yields CDR1 SNHLY and CDR2 FYNNEI. This CDR3 reads CASSEARTPEQYF. CDR3 nucleotide sequence: TGTGCCAGCAGTGAAGCGCGAACACCCGAGCAGTACTTC.

The J gene is TRBJ2-1, the V gene TRBV20-1; 11 nucleotides agree with TRBD2. The CDR3 is 14 residues long. V shed 3 bases, J shed 7 bases, and the junction held 5 bases outside the gene matches. CDR1 is DFQATT, CDR2 SNEGSKA, per germline (reference sequence). The CDR3 bases are TGCAGTGCTAGTAGCGGGAGGGCCGGGAATGAGCAGTTCTTC. Amino acid sequence: CSASSGRAGNEQFF.

This clone showed up just a few times. This sequence joins TRBV12-5 and TRBJ1-5; possibly TRBD1 for D (5 bases). V was shortened by 2 bases and J by 11 bases, with 19 bases between the two germline ends. The CDR3 contains 15 residues. Germline V gene sequence: CDR1 LGHNT, CDR2 FRNRAP. DNA of the CDR3: TGTGCTAGTGGTTTGACTGGGGACGGGATCCGGGCCCAGCATTTT. Protein: CASGLTGDGIRAQHF.

The gene calls are TRBV20-1 and TRBJ1-1, with D perhaps TRBD1 (5 bases). The CDR3 sequence is 11 residues long. The V end lost 7 bases, the J end lost 1 base, and 7 bases lay between the germline ends. Per germline, CDR1 DFQATT and CDR2 SNEGSKA (reference sequence). Written as DNA, the CDR3 is TGCAGTGTAACAGGGAACACTGAAGCTTTCTTT. Residues: CSVTGNTEAFF.

This clone was found once. This chain joins TRBV7-6 and TRBJ2-2; 8 bases fit TRBD2. CDR1 SGHVS and CDR2 FNYEAQ come from the germline V gene. The trim removed 1 base at V and 7 bases at J, leaving 8 bases unmatched. The CDR3 extends over 16 amino acids. As DNA, the CDR3 is TGTGCCAGCAGCTTAGTTGCGGGGGGCGAAGGCGGGGAGCTGTTTTTT. Translation: CASSLVAGGEGGELFF.

This chain links TRBV6-5 with TRBJ1-1, with D possibly matching TRBD1 (6 bases). The CDR3 runs 15 residues. The V and J ends lost 4 bases and 1 base respectively, with 13 bases between them. Germline V lookup: CDR1 MNHEY, CDR2 SVGAGI. In DNA form, the CDR3 reads TGTGCCAGCAGTTCCTTGGGACATGAGAACACTGAAGCTTTCTTT. It translates to CASSSLGHENTEAFF.

This chain links TRBV30 with TRBJ2-7; TRBD2 is a possible D gene (5 bases). Per the germline V gene, CDR1 is GTSNPN and CDR2 is SVGIG (reference sequence). The ends were cut back, 1 base at V and 7 bases at J, with 17 bases in the middle. The CDR3 length is 14 residues. For the CDR3, the DNA is TGTGCCTGGAGTGCCGGGGAATTGACGAGTGAGCAGTACTTC. Its translation is CAWSAGELTSEQYF.

The chain has TRBV6-2 or TRBV6-3 and TRBJ1-5; D not certain. CDR1 and CDR2 (germline): MNHEY, SVGEGT. CDR3 length: 14 amino acids. The ends were cut back, 5 bases at V and 6 bases at J, with 14 bases in the middle. The CDR3 nucleotides are TGTGCCAGCAGTATGGCTCGGGCGATTCAGCCCCAGCATTTT. Its protein product is CASSMARAIQPQHF.

This rearrangement joins TRBV24-1 to TRBJ2-7; tentatively, D is TRBD2 (6 bases). Germline values: CDR1 KGHDR, CDR2 SFDVKD. Trimming removed 1 base at V and 5 bases at J, with 8 bases between. This CDR3 is 13 amino acids long. CDR3 DNA sequence: TGTGCCACCAGTGATTTATGGGGGGACGAGCAGTACTTC. It codes for CATSDLWGDEQYF.